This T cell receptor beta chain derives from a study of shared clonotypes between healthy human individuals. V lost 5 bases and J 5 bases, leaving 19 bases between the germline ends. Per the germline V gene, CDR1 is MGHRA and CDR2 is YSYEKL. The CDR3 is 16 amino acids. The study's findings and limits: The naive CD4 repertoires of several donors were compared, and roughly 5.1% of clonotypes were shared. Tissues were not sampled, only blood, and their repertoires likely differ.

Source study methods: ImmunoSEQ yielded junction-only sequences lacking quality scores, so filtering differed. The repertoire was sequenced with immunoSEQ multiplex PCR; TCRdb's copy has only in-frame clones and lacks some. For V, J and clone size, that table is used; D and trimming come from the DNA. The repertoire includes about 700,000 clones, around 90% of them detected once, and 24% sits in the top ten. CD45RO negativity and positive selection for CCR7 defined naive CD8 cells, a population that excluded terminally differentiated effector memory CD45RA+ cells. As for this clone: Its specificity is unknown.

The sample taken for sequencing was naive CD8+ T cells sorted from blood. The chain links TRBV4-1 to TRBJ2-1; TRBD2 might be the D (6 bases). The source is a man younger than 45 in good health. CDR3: CASSSTTGTGHNEQFF. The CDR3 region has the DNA TGCGCCAGCAGCTCTACAACCGGGACTGGACACAATGAGCAGTTCTTC.